Below, 21 T cell receptor beta chains from the same sample are listed, as sequenced in a study of CD8 T cells in ankylosing spondylitis. Using its own MiXCR run on the 5' RACE reads, TCRdb lists one record per CDR3 protein. The sample has about 240,000 distinct CDR3 sequences, 10% to 13% seen once. Sequencing input: blood, either unsorted or a sorted T cell fraction (not recorded which). Source of these receptors: a male donor with ankylosing spondylitis or in good health (not recorded which).

This clonotype appeared many times. The J gene is TRBJ1-1, the V gene TRBV5-1; D is perhaps TRBD1 (6 bases). The CDR3 covers 13 residues. V lost 4 bases and J 4 bases, leaving 11 bases between the germline ends. Per germline, CDR1 SGHRS and CDR2 YFSETQ. The CDR3: CASSPRGATEAFF. For the CDR3, the DNA is TGCGCCAGCAGCCCCCGGGGGGCCACTGAAGCTTTCTTT.

In this sample, this clonotype turned up many times. The J gene is TRBJ2-2, the V gene TRBV20-1; D is possibly TRBD2 (6 bases). Germline values: CDR1 DFQATT, CDR2 SNEGSKA (reference sequence). The CDR3 is 16 residues long. V gave up 3 bases and J gave up 0 bases, with 14 bases separating them. DNA for the CDR3: TGCAGTGCTAGGGAGGGTCTACGGGCGAACACCGGGGAGCTGTTTTTT. Residues: CSAREGLRANTGELFF.

This clonotype was seen ten or more times. The chain carries TRBV3-1 and TRBJ1-2, with a tentative D call TRBD1 (5 bases). The V and J ends lost 4 bases and 7 bases respectively, with 13 bases between them. This CDR3 is built from 13 residues. CDR1 is LGHDT and CDR2 is YNNKEL in the germline V gene (reference sequence). The CDR3 DNA is TGTGCCAGCAGCCCGAGGCTCGGGGCTGGCTACACCTTC. Translated: CASSPRLGAGYTF. Variable domain in full (rest from reference TRBV3-1 and TRBJ1-2): DTAVSQTPKYLVTQMGNDKSIKCEQNLGHDTMYWYKQDSKKFLKIMFSYNNKELIINETVPNRFSPKSPDKAHLNLHINSLELGDSAVYFCASSPRLGAGYTFGSGTRLTVV.

Concerning this clonotype: Lacking the conserved final phenylalanine or tryptophan, this CDR3 likely reflects a read error. The chain combines TRBV29-1 with TRBJ1-1, with D uncertain. The CDR3 runs 12 residues. In germline, CDR1 is SQVTM, CDR2 ANQGSEA. The CDR3 bases are TGCAGCGTTGCTAGTGGGAACATTGAAGCTTTCTCT. It codes for CSVASGNIEAFS.

This clonotype was seen repeatedly, ten times or more. The rearrangement joins TRBV4-2 to TRBJ2-1, with TRBD2 matching over 12 bases. Germline assignment: CDR1 LGHNA and CDR2 YNFKEQ. The CDR3 covers 18 residues. V lost 1 base and J lost 7; bases outside the gene matches: 11. The CDR3 reads CASSQGTSGADGLNEQFF. In DNA form, the CDR3 reads TGTGCCAGCAGCCAAGGGACTAGCGGGGCGGATGGGTTAAATGAGCAGTTCTTC.

This clonotype showed up just a few times. The rearrangement links TRBV4-2 to TRBJ1-5; D ambiguous. Germline V gene lookup returns CDR1 LGHNA and CDR2 YNFKEQ. This CDR3 comprises 18 residues. Trimming took 0 bases from V and 4 from J, leaving 19 bases between them. The CDR3 DNA reads as TGTGCCAGCAGCCAAGAGTTTCCGAAGGTATCCCAAAATCAGCCCCAGCATTTT. Amino acids: CASSQEFPKVSQNQPQHF.

In its sample, this clonotype was seen many times. The chain is built from TRBV20-1 and TRBJ2-1; no firm D call. Germline loops: CDR1 DFQATT, CDR2 SNEGSKA (reference sequence). There are 14 residues in the CDR3. The V and J ends lost 7 bases and 3 bases respectively, with 16 bases between them. The CDR3: CSVRSGNSYNEQFF. CDR3 nucleotide sequence: TGCAGTGTTCGCTCGGGCAACAGCTACAATGAGCAGTTCTTC.

This clonotype was seen a single time. This chain uses TRBV7-2 with TRBJ1-5, with D perhaps matching TRBD1 (6 bases). The J call is uncertain, as TRBJ2-3 better fits the DNA end. The germline CDR1 and CDR2 sequences are SGHTA and FQGNSA. The CDR3 runs to 13 residues. CDR3 loop: CASSPRGNQPQYF. The DNA for the CDR3 is TGTGCCAGCAGCCCTAGGGGGAACCAGCCCCAGTATTTT.

At least ten counts were recorded for this clonotype. The gene calls are TRBV12-3 or TRBV12-4 and TRBJ2-7; TRBD2 matches at 8 bases. The CDR3 extends over 15 amino acids. The junction had 5 bases not matched to a gene; V was cut back by 3 bases and J by 1 base. The CDR3 nucleotides read TGTGCCAGCAGTTTCTCGCGGGGGGTTTCCTACGAGCAGTACTTC. Its translation is CASSFSRGVSYEQYF.

This clonotype was counted at least ten times. This chain links TRBV5-1 with TRBJ2-7; D is tentatively TRBD1 or TRBD2 (5 bases each). The CDR3 consists of 18 residues. Trimming took off 2 bases at V and 6 bases at J, with 27 bases between the two ends. Germline V gene data show CDR1 as SGHRS and CDR2 as YFSETQ. CDR3 protein: CASSFGWEGAMSGGEQYF. As DNA, the CDR3 is TGCGCCAGCAGCTTTGGATGGGAAGGGGCCATGAGCGGCGGCGAGCAGTACTTC.

This clonotype was seen ten or more times. The chain uses TRBV5-1 and TRBJ2-7, with D hard to call. Per germline, CDR1 SGHRS and CDR2 YFSETQ. This CDR3 is 14 amino acids long. V lost 0 bases and J lost 0, with 7 bases in between. The CDR3 loop is CASSLGSSSYEQYF. CDR3 coding DNA: TGCGCCAGCAGCTTGGGCTCGAGCTCCTACGAGCAGTACTTC.

The table lists this clonotype with many counts. This sequence joins TRBV10-3 and TRBJ2-7; TRBD1 aligns across 10 bases. Germline V gene sequence: CDR1 ENHRY, CDR2 SYGVKD. The V gene end was trimmed by 7 bases and the J gene end by 3 bases; junction bases not matched to a gene: 9. CDR3 length equals 15 residues. CDR3 coding DNA: TGTGCCATCACATCCGGGACAGGGGCACTCTACGAGCAGTACTTC. Translating gives CAITSGTGALYEQYF.

There are many counts of this clonotype. The chain couples TRBV27 to TRBJ1-2; maybe TRBD1 (6 bases). V lost 7 bases and J lost 8, with 14 bases in between. This CDR3 is built from 12 residues. The germline gives CDR1 MNHEY, CDR2 SMNVEV (reference sequence). The CDR3 DNA is TGTGCCAGCACCCCCCGGGGGCTGGGCTACACCTTC. This sequence encodes CASTPRGLGYTF.

This clonotype was recorded a few times. This sequence may be a read error, since a much larger clone differs from it by one base. The rearrangement links TRBV5-6 to TRBJ2-3, with D uncertain. CDR1 and CDR2 from the germline V gene are SGHDT and YYEEEE. This CDR3 has 14 amino acids. CDR3 residues: CVSSLNPSTDTQYF. In DNA form, the CDR3 reads TGTGTCAGCAGCTTGAACCCTAGCACAGATACGCAGTATTTT.

This clonotype has at least ten counts. The J gene is TRBJ2-3, the V gene TRBV7-9, with D uncertain. This CDR3 comprises 16 residues. The germline gives CDR1 SEHNR, CDR2 FQNEAQ (reference sequence). V was shortened by 5 bases and J by 5 bases, with 20 bases between the two germline ends. CDR3 in DNA: TGTGCCAGCAGCCATTCCGATGATGGGGTAGGAGATACGCAGTATTTT. Amino acid sequence: CASSHSDDGVGDTQYF.

This clonotype was detected many times. The rearrangement links TRBV5-1 to TRBJ2-3; possibly TRBD1 for D (6 bases). V lost 7 bases and J 0 bases, leaving 15 bases between the germline ends. The CDR3 totals 15 residues. The germline V gene encodes CDR1 SGHRS and CDR2 YFSETQ. CDR3 sequence: CASAEQGSSTDTQYF. The DNA of the CDR3 is TGCGCCAGCGCCGAGCAGGGGTCTAGCACAGATACGCAGTATTTT.

The chain couples TRBV30 to TRBJ2-6, with a weak D call TRBD1 (6 bases). The CDR3 is made up of 14 amino acids. Trimming left V 3 bases short and J 7 bases short, with 13 bases between. CDR1 and CDR2 (germline): GTSNPN, SVGIG (reference sequence). Here the CDR3 DNA reads TGTGCCTGGAGGCTGGGGGCAAACGCCAACGTCCTGACTTTC. It specifies CAWRLGANANVLTF.

This clonotype was seen ten or more times. J is TRBJ2-7 and V is TRBV20-1, with D uncertain. With 5 bases removed from V and 7 bases from J, the gap between germline ends came to 24 bases. This CDR3 is 15 amino acids long. The germline V gene has CDR1 DFQATT and CDR2 SNEGSKA (reference sequence). CDR3 in amino acids: CSAPNSIGHLGEQYF. The CDR3 DNA sequence: TGCAGTGCTCCAAACTCTATAGGCCATCTCGGGGAGCAGTACTTC.

The J gene is TRBJ2-7, the V gene TRBV6-1; D remains ambiguous. This CDR3 spans 11 amino acids. Germline values: CDR1 MNHNS, CDR2 SASEGT. Trimming removed 8 bases at V and 3 bases at J, with 8 bases between. The CDR3 nucleotides are TGTGCCAGCCACGCAAACTACGAGCAGTACTTC. It codes for CASHANYEQYF.

This clonotype appeared many times. The chain is built from TRBV7-2 and TRBJ2-1, with no clear D. The germline CDR1 and CDR2 sequences are SGHTA and FQGNSA. Trimming took 1 base from V and 0 from J, leaving 10 bases between them. The CDR3 is 16 residues long. The CDR3 protein is CASSLDSASSYNEQFF. In DNA, the CDR3 is TGTGCCAGCAGCTTAGACTCGGCCAGCTCCTACAATGAGCAGTTCTTC. The full variable domain, completed using reference TRBV7-2 and TRBJ2-1, is GAGVSQSPSNKVTEKGKDVELRCDPISGHTALYWYRQSLGQGLEFLIYFQGNSAPDKSGLPSDRFSAERTGGSVSTLTIQRTQQEDSAVYLCASSLDSASSYNEQFFGPGTRLTVL.

This clonotype was detected ten times or more. One junction end disagrees with the germline gene, perhaps due to a read error. The chain is built from TRBV2 and TRBJ2-2; 9 positions match TRBD1. The germline V gene encodes CDR1 SNHLY and CDR2 FYNNEI. The CDR3 covers 14 residues. CDR3 sequence: CASSEGQGHGELFF. The CDR3 DNA sequence: TGTGCCAGCAGCGAAGGACAGGGGCACGGGGAGCTGTTTTTT.